This is a list of T cell receptor beta chains from one sample in a study of graft-versus-host responses after intestinal transplantation. Their antigens remain unidentified. The method was immunoSEQ multiplex PCR; TCRdb's version includes in-frame clones alone and lacks a portion of them. The sample contains tens of thousands of clones, around 87% of which appear only once. The source was unstimulated CD8+ T cells sorted from spleen or lymph node cells, collected before transplant. The receptors were gathered from a human donor who was the organ donor for an intestinal transplant. Each CDR3 is given without its conserved first and last residue. Each record gives: clone size, J gene, V gene, CDR3 length, CDR3 protein. Clone size, where shown, is once, few, many, or a class for clones that have expanded.

. | TRBJ1-2 | TRBV9 | 13 | ASSTAGTGDYGYT
. | TRBJ1-4 | TRBV7-2 | 12 | ASRPTGGGEKLF
. | TRBJ1-2 | TRBV27 | 13 | ASSLQPGQGYGYT
. | TRBJ1-4 | TRBV27 | 11 | ASSLWQNEKLF
. | TRBJ2-3 | TRBV28 | 13 | ASSLSRAVADTQY
. | TRBJ1-2 | TRBV28 | 13 | ASSGGQGLVWGYT
. | TRBJ1-5 | TRBV6-1 | 12 | ASSEGSDYQPQH
. | TRBJ2-3 | TRBV7-8 | 17 | ASSLARLGRTGDTDTQY
. | TRBJ1-6 | TRBV2 | 15 | ASSQSPGVWLNSPLH
. | TRBJ2-1 | TRBV27 | 13 | ASSLSKRGAYEQF
. | TRBJ2-1 | TRBV7-7 | 12 | ASSPSLAYNEQF
few | TRBJ2-2 | TRBV6-1 | 13 | ASSRTQGSTGELF
. | TRBJ2-6 | TRBV28 | 15 | ASSFYTGTSGANVLT
. | TRBJ1-2 | TRBV7-9 | 12 | ASSREQGNYGYT
. | TRBJ1-1 | TRBV10-2 | 10 | ASSEGDNEAF
. | TRBJ1-5 | TRBV19 | 10 | ASKLGVQPQH
. | TRBJ2-3 | TRBV7-9 | 13 | ASSLSSLSTDTQY
. | TRBJ2-2 | TRBV7-3 | 12 | ASSLAGAPGELF
. | TRBJ2-5 | TRBV2 | 13 | ASSPGLAGKETQY
. | TRBJ2-1 | TRBV7-9 | 14 | ASSPGTTNLHNEQF
. | TRBJ1-3 | TRBV5-1 | 16 | ASSMTGTLFPSGNTIY
. | TRBJ1-1 | TRBV27 | 13 | ASCFEGRGGTEAF
. | TRBJ1-1 | TRBV15 | 13 | ATSRAGTGRTEAF
. | TRBJ1-5 | TRBV5-8 | 12 | ASSFRQGNQPQH
. | TRBJ1-1 | TRBV27 | 16 | ASSPPTGTDIGMTEAF
. | TRBJ2-3 | TRBV7-8 | 14 | ASSPVASAGTDTQY
. | TRBJ2-4 | TRBV7-2 | 11 | ASRGTGGNIQY
. | TRBJ1-5 | TRBV15 | 11 | ATSRAPAGPQH
. | TRBJ1-2 | TRBV28 | 14 | ASSLDVLSGDYGYT
. | TRBJ2-1 | TRBV7-9 | 12 | ASSLISRGNEQF
. | TRBJ2-3 | TRBV19 | 15 | ASSIDRRRGRTDTQY
. | TRBJ2-1 | TRBV27 | 14 | ASMLAGGTSYNEQF
. | TRBJ2-3 | TRBV30 | 12 | AWRGQGEADTQY
once | TRBJ2-1 | TRBV7-8 | 15 | ASSVASGQGNYNEQF
. | TRBJ2-5 | TRBV6-6 | 13 | ASSPFRTGPETQY
. | TRBJ1-4 | TRBV7-9 | 17 | ASSTDQQGPVSTNEKLF
. | TRBJ2-1 | TRBV7-9 | 13 | ASSAGLGGNNEQF
. | TRBJ1-2 | TRBV28 | 13 | ASSPSVQAVHGYT
. | TRBJ2-1 | TRBV4-1 | 13 | ASSQVTNTLTEQF